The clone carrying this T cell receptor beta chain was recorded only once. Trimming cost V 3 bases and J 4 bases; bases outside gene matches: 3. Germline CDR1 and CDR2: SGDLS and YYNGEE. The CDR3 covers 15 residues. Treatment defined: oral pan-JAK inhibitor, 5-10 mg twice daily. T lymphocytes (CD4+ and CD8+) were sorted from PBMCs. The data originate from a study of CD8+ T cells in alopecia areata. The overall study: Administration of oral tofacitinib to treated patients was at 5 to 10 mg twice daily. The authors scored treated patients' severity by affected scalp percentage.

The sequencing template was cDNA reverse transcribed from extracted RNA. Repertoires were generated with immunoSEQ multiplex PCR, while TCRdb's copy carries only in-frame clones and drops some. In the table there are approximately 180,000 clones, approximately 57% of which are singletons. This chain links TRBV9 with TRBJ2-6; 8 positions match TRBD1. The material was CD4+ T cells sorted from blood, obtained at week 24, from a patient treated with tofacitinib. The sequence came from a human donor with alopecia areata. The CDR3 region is CASSAQGAGANVLTF. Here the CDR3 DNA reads TGTGCCAGCAGCGCCCAGGGGGCCGGGGCCAACGTCCTGACTTTC.